The clone carrying this TCR beta chain was counted many times. As yet, its antigen is unknown. Time point defined: blood at routine non-recurrence follow-up after resection. Whole RNA came from tumor, nontumor lung or frozen PBMC and was sequenced without being sorted. This entry belongs to a study of spatial heterogeneity in lung cancer. About the research overall: Those follow-up PBMC samples that were available underwent sequencing, at a median interval of about 26 months following resection. Study-wide results and caveats: Ubiquitous expanded tumor TCRs were observed in blood more at resection than follow-up.

A distinct unique molecular identifier was carried by each TCR cDNA molecule. TCRdb fed the 5' RACE reads into MiXCR, producing one record per CDR3 protein. The repertoire holds about 120,000 distinct CDR3 sequences, with more than 10% as singletons. The CDR3 is 12 amino acids. Between the trimmed V and J ends, which lost 3 bases and 8 bases, there was a span of 10 bases. Germline CDR1 is MDHEN and CDR2 is SYDVKM. The chain combines TRBV28 with TRBJ1-2, with TRBD1 as a possible D gene (5 bases). Source: PBMCs, taken at follow-up. This TCR derives from a male donor with early-stage non-small cell lung cancer. CDR3 sequence (DNA): TGTGCCAGCAGTTTTCGGGGGAAAGGCTACACCTTC. Its protein is CASSFRGKGYTF.